These 27 T cell receptor beta chains share one sample of origin, sequenced in a study of metastatic and nonmetastatic thyroid tumors. TCRdb reanalyzed the PCR reads via MiXCR. The sample has around 52,000 clones; more than 25% are singletons. Patients had received no treatment of any kind before thyroid surgery. Sequenced: blood. The source is a female donor with papillary thyroid cancer or a benign thyroid nodule (not recorded which). Some clones in this sample may be carry-over from other donors' samples.

The chain joins TRBV25-1 to TRBJ2-2, with D perhaps TRBD2 (5 bases). This CDR3 has 17 residues. Trimming shortened V by 0 bases and J by 2 bases, and 13 bases separated the two germline ends. Germline loops: CDR1 MGHDK, CDR2 SYGVNS. CDR3: CASSEYDVGANTGELFF. The CDR3 DNA is TGTGCCAGCAGTGAATATGATGTGGGAGCCAACACCGGGGAGCTGTTTTTT. The variable domain in full, completed from reference TRBV25-1 and TRBJ2-2, reads EADIYQTPRYLVIGTGKKITLECSQTMGHDKMYWYQQDPGMELHLIHYSYGVNSTEKGDLSSESTVSRIRTEHFPLTLESARPSHTSQYLCASSEYDVGANTGELFFGEGSRLTVL.

V is TRBV5-1 and J is TRBJ1-2; 11 nucleotides align to TRBD1. Germline V gene lookup returns CDR1 SGHRS and CDR2 YFSETQ. Trimming took 4 bases from V and 4 from J; bases not matched to a gene: 3. The CDR3 has 14 amino acids. CDR3 sequence reads: CASSNGQGAYGYTF. Here the CDR3 DNA reads TGCGCCAGCAGCAATGGACAGGGGGCCTATGGCTACACCTTC.

The chain couples TRBV20-1 to TRBJ2-7; D remains unclear. Trimming stripped 2 bases from V and 0 bases from J, with 5 bases between. Germline V gene lookup returns CDR1 DFQATT and CDR2 SNEGSKA (reference sequence). The CDR3 covers 12 residues. The CDR3 DNA sequence: TGCAGTGCTAGATCCACCTCCTACGAGCAGTACTTC. Its translation is CSARSTSYEQYF.

This clone showed up many times. The chain employs TRBV27 and TRBJ2-1, with a possible D match to TRBD1 (5 bases). Germline assignment: CDR1 MNHEY and CDR2 SMNVEV (reference sequence). The CDR3 has 15 residues. The ends were cut back, 2 bases at V and 0 bases at J, with 8 bases in the middle. The CDR3 coding sequence is TGTGCCAGCAGTTTAAGACAGCCCTCCTACAATGAGCAGTTCTTC. This codes for CASSLRQPSYNEQFF.

The chain couples TRBV30 to TRBJ2-5, with D possibly TRBD1 on 5 matching bases. The germline CDR1 and CDR2 sequences are GTSNPN and SVGIG (reference sequence). The CDR3 runs to 15 residues. Trimming left V 0 bases short and J 2 bases short, with 13 bases between. The CDR3 here is CAWSVPTAVQETQYF. Written as DNA, the CDR3 is TGTGCCTGGAGTGTACCGACAGCCGTTCAAGAGACCCAGTACTTC. Drawing the rest from reference TRBV30 and TRBJ2-5, the complete variable domain is SQTIHQWPATLVQPVGSPLSLECTVEGTSNPNLYWYRQAAGRGLQLLFYSVGIGQISSEVPQNLSASRPQDRQFILSSKKLLLSDSGFYLCAWSVPTAVQETQYFGPGTRLLVL.

This chain joins TRBV11-3 and TRBJ2-2; TRBD2 agrees at 8 bases. The CDR3 totals 15 residues. CDR1 and CDR2 from the germline V gene are SGHNT and YENEEA. Germline trimming cut 5 bases from V and 3 bases from J; bases unmatched to any gene: 5. The CDR3 here is CASSLSGGDTGELFF. For the CDR3, the DNA is TGTGCCAGCAGCCTGAGCGGGGGAGACACCGGGGAGCTGTTTTTT.

The CDR3: CASSSTWDQKTGDTQYF. CDR3 nucleotides: TGTGCCAGCAGCTCAACCTGGGACCAGAAAACGGGAGATACGCAGTATTTT. The J gene is TRBJ2-3, the V gene TRBV11-2; either TRBD1 or TRBD2 may fit D (5 bases each). There are 17 residues in the CDR3. V was pared by 4 bases and J by 5 bases, with 22 bases between. In germline, CDR1 is SGHAT, CDR2 FQNNGV. The whole variable domain, remainder taken from reference TRBV11-2 and TRBJ2-3, is EAGVAQSPRYKIIEKRQSVAFWCNPISGHATLYWYQQILGQGPKLLIQFQNNGVVDDSQLPKDRFSAERLKGVDSTLKIQPAKLEDSAVYLCASSSTWDQKTGDTQYFGPGTRLTVL.

By sample fraction, this clone is medium-sized. This chain links TRBV2 with TRBJ2-7; maybe TRBD1 (5 bases). CDR3 size: 14 residues. Trimming took off 8 bases at V and 4 bases at J, with 18 bases between the two ends. Germline V CDR1 and CDR2: SNHLY, FYNNEI. The CDR3: CASGNGASLYEQYF. DNA for the CDR3: TGTGCCAGCGGAAATGGGGCCAGCTTATACGAGCAGTACTTC.

The chain recombines TRBV29-1 with TRBJ2-1, with a weak D call TRBD2 (7 bases). This CDR3 has 13 residues. Trimming stripped 4 bases from V and 9 bases from J, with 16 bases between. Germline CDR1 reads SQVTM; CDR2 reads ANQGSEA. CDR3 DNA sequence: TGCAGCGTTGGAGGAGCAGGGGAGGGTGAGCAGTTCTTC. Its protein product is CSVGGAGEGEQFF.

V usage is TRBV5-1 and J usage is TRBJ1-1; the match to TRBD1 covers 7 bases. This CDR3 is 15 amino acids long. Trimming at V came to 4 bases and at J to 1 base, leaving 7 bases not matched to a gene. In germline, CDR1 is SGHRS, CDR2 YFSETQ. CDR3 loop: CASSPWDRPNTEAFF. The CDR3 bases are TGCGCCAGCAGCCCCTGGGACAGACCGAACACTGAAGCTTTCTTT.

The chain combines TRBV15 with TRBJ1-3, with 10 nucleotides matching TRBD1. Looked up from germline, CDR1 is LNHNV and CDR2 is YYDKDF (reference sequence). The trim removed 1 base at V and 4 bases at J, leaving 10 bases unmatched. This CDR3 has 18 residues. CDR3 DNA sequence: TGTGCCACCAGCAGAGTGCTTGGGACAGGGGCTGCCGGAAACACCATATATTTT. Its protein is CATSRVLGTGAAGNTIYF.

This clone has only a few counts. The chain links TRBV28 to TRBJ2-2; D perhaps matches TRBD2 (6 bases). CDR3 length equals 13 residues. The V gene lost 3 bases and the J gene lost 6 bases, with 8 bases spanning the gap. Germline values: CDR1 MDHEN, CDR2 SYDVKM. DNA of the CDR3: TGTGCCAGCAGTTTTGCGGGGTCCGGGGAGCTGTTTTTT. The encoded protein is CASSFAGSGELFF. The full variable domain, rest sourced from reference TRBV28 and TRBJ2-2, is DVKVTQSSRYLVKRTGEKVFLECVQDMDHENMFWYRQDPGLGLRLIYFSYDVKMKEKGDIPEGYSVSREKKERFSLILESASTNQTSMYLCASSFAGSGELFFGEGSRLTVL.

Only a few counts were recorded for this clone. The chain couples TRBV6-1 to TRBJ1-1; no definite D call. The length of the CDR3 is 10 residues. The V end lost 6 bases, the J end lost 8 bases, and 7 bases lay between the germline ends. Germline-derived CDR1 and CDR2 are MNHNS and SASEGT. CDR3 amino acids: CASSREEAFF. The DNA of the CDR3 is TGTGCCAGCAGCCGCGAGGAAGCTTTCTTT.

This clone has only a few counts. The chain carries TRBV6-2 or TRBV6-3 and TRBJ1-5, with 7 bases identical to TRBD1. Unmatched junction bases numbered 10, after V lost 7 bases and J lost 7 bases. Per the germline V gene, CDR1 is MNHEY and CDR2 is SVGEGT. CDR3 length: 14 residues. This chain's CDR3 is CASTGTGEPQPQHF. The CDR3 nucleotides are TGTGCCAGCACCGGAACAGGGGAACCCCAGCCCCAGCATTTT.

This chain joins TRBV7-3 and TRBJ1-1, with D perhaps matching TRBD1 (6 bases). CDR3 length equals 14 residues. Trimming pared 5 bases from V and 1 base from J, leaving 11 bases between. The V gene's germline CDR1 is SGHTA and CDR2 FQGTGA. The DNA of the CDR3 is TGTGCCAGCAGCCAGGGACAAGGGAACACTGAAGCTTTCTTT. It specifies CASSQGQGNTEAFF. Supplemented by reference TRBV7-3 and TRBJ1-1, the full variable domain reads GAGVSQTPSNKVTEKGKYVELRCDPISGHTALYWYRQSLGQGPEFLIYFQGTGAADDSGLPNDRFFAVRPEGSVSTLKIQRTERGDSAVYLCASSQGQGNTEAFFGQGTRLTVV.

The chain has TRBV19 and TRBJ2-3, with 9 positions matching TRBD2. Unmatched junction bases numbered 11, after V lost 2 bases and J lost 5 bases. Germline V CDR1 and CDR2: LNHDA, SQIVND (reference sequence). CDR3 length equals 17 residues. The DNA of the CDR3 is TGTGCCAGTAGTATAAACCGACTAGCGGAGGGGCAAGATACGCAGTATTTT. It translates to CASSINRLAEGQDTQYF.

V usage is TRBV3-1 and J usage is TRBJ1-6; 10 bases are a match to TRBD1. CDR3 length: 14 residues. Germline V gene lookup returns CDR1 LGHDT and CDR2 YNNKEL (reference sequence). Unmatched junction bases numbered 3, after V lost 5 bases and J lost 8 bases. CDR3 in DNA: TGTGCCAGCAGCTGGACAGGGGGGGATTCACCCCTCCACTTT. This translates into CASSWTGGDSPLHF.

The CDR3, as DNA: TGTGCCAGCAGCGTAGAAAGTGGCACAGATACGCAGTATTTT. It translates to CASSVESGTDTQYF. This chain connects TRBV9 to TRBJ2-3; D remains ambiguous. V dropped 0 bases and J dropped 1 base, with 6 bases sitting between them. Germline CDR1 reads SGDLS; CDR2 reads YYNGEE. The CDR3 totals 14 residues.

The V call is TRBV4-2, the J call TRBJ1-2; D is unclear. The V end was cut by 2 bases, the J end by 5 bases, with 9 bases between. Germline V gene sequence: CDR1 LGHNA, CDR2 YNFKEQ. The CDR3 spans 13 residues. CDR3 residues: CASSQNGKYGYTF. CDR3 nucleotides: TGTGCCAGCAGCCAAAACGGGAAATATGGCTACACCTTC.

This clone was observed at least ten times. The chain uses TRBV7-2 and TRBJ1-2; D remains unclear. The CDR3 has 14 residues. V lost 5 bases to trimming and J lost 6 bases, with 16 bases between them. The germline gives CDR1 SGHTA, CDR2 FQGNSA. The CDR3 loop is CASSPSVREDGYTF. CDR3 coding DNA: TGTGCCAGCAGCCCCTCGGTTCGGGAGGATGGCTACACCTTC. Complete variable domain (other parts from reference TRBV7-2 and TRBJ1-2): GAGVSQSPSNKVTEKGKDVELRCDPISGHTALYWYRQSLGQGLEFLIYFQGNSAPDKSGLPSDRFSAERTGGSVSTLTIQRTQQEDSAVYLCASSPSVREDGYTFGSGTRLTVV.

This clone was recorded a few times. The chain couples TRBV6-1 to TRBJ1-6; a weak D match, TRBD1 (5 bases). CDR1 and CDR2 (germline): MNHNS, SASEGT. V lost 5 bases and J 9 bases, leaving 11 bases between the germline ends. The CDR3 contains 13 residues. The CDR3 DNA reads TGTGCCAGCAGTACAGGCTGGGGTTCACCCCTCCACTTT. Translation: CASSTGWGSPLHF.

The rearrangement uses TRBV11-2 and TRBJ1-2; TRBD1 agrees at 7 bases. The germline V gene encodes CDR1 SGHAT and CDR2 FQNNGV. V trimming: 4 bases; J trimming: 7 bases; junction bases outside the gene matches: 12. The CDR3 has 15 amino acids. CDR3 amino acids: CASSSIKGQVGGYTF. The CDR3 DNA reads TGTGCCAGCAGCTCAATCAAAGGACAGGTTGGTGGCTACACCTTC.

The J gene is TRBJ2-1, the V gene TRBV11-2, with TRBD2 identical over 11 bases. CDR3 length: 15 amino acids. Germline V gene sequence: CDR1 SGHAT, CDR2 FQNNGV. After removal of 1 base from V and 11 bases from J, the junction contained 7 bases not matched to a gene. DNA for the CDR3: TGTGCCAGCAGCTTAGTATGGCTAGCGGGAGGCCAGCAGTTCTTC. Translation: CASSLVWLAGGQQFF.

The chain carries TRBV11-2 and TRBJ2-3, with a tentative D call TRBD2 (5 bases). The CDR3 runs 15 residues. The V end lost 9 bases, the J end lost 0 bases, and 16 bases lay between the germline ends. CDR1 is SGHAT, CDR2 FQNNGV, per germline. CDR3 region: CASKPAGSSTDTQYF. The CDR3 DNA reads as TGTGCCAGTAAACCCGCGGGCTCTAGCACAGATACGCAGTATTTT.

J is TRBJ1-2 and V is TRBV18, with D possibly being TRBD1 (5 bases). The V gene's germline CDR1 is KGHSH and CDR2 LQKENI. V dropped 6 bases and J dropped 7 bases, with 18 bases sitting between them. The CDR3 totals 14 residues. The CDR3 region is CASSGDPGLGGYTF. The CDR3 nucleotides are TGTGCCAGCTCCGGGGACCCGGGTTTAGGTGGCTACACCTTC.

The rearrangement joins TRBV6-1 to TRBJ2-6; 7 bases are shared with TRBD2. The CDR3 loop spans 16 amino acids. V was pared by 7 bases and J by 6 bases, with 12 bases of the junction left unmatched. CDR1 MNHNS and CDR2 SASEGT come from the germline V gene. The CDR3: CASTHGGFAVANVLTF. As DNA, the CDR3 is TGTGCCAGCACCCACGGGGGGTTCGCGGTGGCCAACGTCCTGACTTTC.

This rearrangement joins TRBV28 to TRBJ2-7; tentatively, D is TRBD1 (6 bases). CDR3 length: 13 amino acids. Germline V gene lookup returns CDR1 MDHEN and CDR2 SYDVKM. V was shortened by 6 bases and J by 5 bases, with 14 bases between the two germline ends. CDR3: CASRHREYNEQYF. The CDR3 DNA follows: TGTGCCAGCAGGCACAGGGAGTACAACGAGCAGTACTTC. Using reference TRBV28 and TRBJ2-7 for the parts outside the CDR3, the full variable domain is DVKVTQSSRYLVKRTGEKVFLECVQDMDHENMFWYRQDPGLGLRLIYFSYDVKMKEKGDIPEGYSVSREKKERFSLILESASTNQTSMYLCASRHREYNEQYFGPGTRLTVT.